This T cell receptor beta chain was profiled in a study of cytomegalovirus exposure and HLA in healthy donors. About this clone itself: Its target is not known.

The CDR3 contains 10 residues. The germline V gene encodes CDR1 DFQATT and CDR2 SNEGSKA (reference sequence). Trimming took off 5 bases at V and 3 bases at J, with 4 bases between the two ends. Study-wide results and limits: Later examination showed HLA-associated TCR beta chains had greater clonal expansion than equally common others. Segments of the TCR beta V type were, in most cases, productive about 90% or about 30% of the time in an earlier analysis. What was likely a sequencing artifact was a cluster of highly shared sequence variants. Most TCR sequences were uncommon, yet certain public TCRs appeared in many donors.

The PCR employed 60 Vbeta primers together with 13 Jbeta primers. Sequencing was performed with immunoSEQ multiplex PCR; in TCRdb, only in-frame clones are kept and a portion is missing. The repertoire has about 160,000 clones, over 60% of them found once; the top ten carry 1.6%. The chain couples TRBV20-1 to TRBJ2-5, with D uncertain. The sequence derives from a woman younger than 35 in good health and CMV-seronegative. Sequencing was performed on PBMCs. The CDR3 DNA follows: TGCAGTGCTCAAAAAGAGACCCAGTACTTC. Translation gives CSAQKETQYF.